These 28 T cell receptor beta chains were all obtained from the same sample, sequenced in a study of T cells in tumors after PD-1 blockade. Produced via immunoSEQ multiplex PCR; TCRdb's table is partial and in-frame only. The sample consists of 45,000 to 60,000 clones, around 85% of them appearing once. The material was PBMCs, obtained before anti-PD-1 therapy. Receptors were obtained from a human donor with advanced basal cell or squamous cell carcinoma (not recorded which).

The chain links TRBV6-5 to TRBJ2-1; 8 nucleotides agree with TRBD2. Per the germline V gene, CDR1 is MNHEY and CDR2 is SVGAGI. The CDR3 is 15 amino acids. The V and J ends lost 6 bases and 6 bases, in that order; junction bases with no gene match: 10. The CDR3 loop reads CASSPRRGLVNEQFF. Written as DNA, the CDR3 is TGTGCCAGCAGCCCCCGGAGGGGACTAGTCAATGAGCAGTTCTTC.

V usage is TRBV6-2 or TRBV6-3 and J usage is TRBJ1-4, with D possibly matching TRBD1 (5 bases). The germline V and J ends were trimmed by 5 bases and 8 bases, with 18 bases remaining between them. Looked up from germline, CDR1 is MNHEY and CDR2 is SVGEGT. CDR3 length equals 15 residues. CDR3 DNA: TGTGCCAGCAGTGACGAGAGTGGGGCGGGCGAAAAACTGTTTTTT. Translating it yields CASSDESGAGEKLFF.

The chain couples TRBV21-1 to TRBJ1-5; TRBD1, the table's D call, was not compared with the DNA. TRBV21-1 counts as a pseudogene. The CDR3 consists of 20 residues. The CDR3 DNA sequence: TGTGCCAGCAGCATACACGGAGGAGACAGGGTATGTAGTAGCAATCAGCCCCAGCATTTT. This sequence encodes CASSIHGGDRVCSSNQPQHF.

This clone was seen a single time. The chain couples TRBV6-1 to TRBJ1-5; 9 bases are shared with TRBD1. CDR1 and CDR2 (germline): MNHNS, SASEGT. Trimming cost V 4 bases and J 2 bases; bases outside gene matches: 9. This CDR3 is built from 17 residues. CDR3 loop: CASSASPTGGGNQPQHF. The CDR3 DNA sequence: TGTGCCAGCAGTGCCAGCCCGACAGGGGGGGGCAATCAGCCCCAGCATTTT.

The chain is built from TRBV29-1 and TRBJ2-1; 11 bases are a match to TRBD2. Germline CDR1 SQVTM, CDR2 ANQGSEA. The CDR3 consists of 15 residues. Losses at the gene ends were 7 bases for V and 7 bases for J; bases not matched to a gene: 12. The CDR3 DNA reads TGCAGCGCGGGGGGTAGCGGGAGGGCCCGAAATGAGCAGTTCTTC. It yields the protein CSAGGSGRARNEQFF.

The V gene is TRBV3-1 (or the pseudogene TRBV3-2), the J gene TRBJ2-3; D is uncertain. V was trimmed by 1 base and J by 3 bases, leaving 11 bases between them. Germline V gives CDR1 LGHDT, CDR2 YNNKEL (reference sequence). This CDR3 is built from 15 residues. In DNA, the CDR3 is TGTGCCAGCAGCCAAGGCAGAATCGAGACAGATACGCAGTATTTT. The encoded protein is CASSQGRIETDTQYF.

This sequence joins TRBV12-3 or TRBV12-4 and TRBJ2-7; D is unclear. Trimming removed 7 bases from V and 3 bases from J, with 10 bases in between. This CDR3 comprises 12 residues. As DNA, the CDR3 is TGTGCCAGCACCCCCAGCTACTACGAGCAGTACTTC. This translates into CASTPSYYEQYF.

DNA for the CDR3: TGTGCCAGCACTGGGGCCGGGTTCGGGGAGCTGTTTTTT. This sequence encodes CASTGAGFGELFF. The chain combines TRBV7-8 with TRBJ2-2, with a weak D call TRBD1 (5 bases). CDR3 size: 13 residues. V gave up 7 bases and J gave up 7 bases, with 13 bases separating them. Germline CDR1 is SGHVS and CDR2 is FQNEAQ. The full variable domain, in which reference TRBV7-8 and TRBJ2-2 provide the parts outside the CDR3, is GAGVSQSPRYKVAKRGQDVALRCDPISGHVSLFWYQQALGQGPEFLTYFQNEAQLDKSGLPSDRFFAERPEGSVSTLKIQRTQQEDSAVYLCASTGAGFGELFFGEGSRLTVL.

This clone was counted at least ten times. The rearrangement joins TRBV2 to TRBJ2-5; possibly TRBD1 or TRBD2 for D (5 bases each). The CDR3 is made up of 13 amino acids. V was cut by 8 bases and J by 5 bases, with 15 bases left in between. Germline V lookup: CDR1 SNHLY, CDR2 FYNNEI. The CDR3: CASEPTEGETQYF. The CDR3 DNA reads TGTGCCAGCGAGCCGACAGAGGGGGAGACCCAGTACTTC. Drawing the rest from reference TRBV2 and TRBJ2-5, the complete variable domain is EPEVTQTPSHQVTQMGQEVILRCVPISNHLYFYWYRQILGQKVEFLVSFYNNEISEKSEIFDDQFSVERPDGSNFTLKIRSTKLEDSAMYFCASEPTEGETQYFGPGTRLLVL.

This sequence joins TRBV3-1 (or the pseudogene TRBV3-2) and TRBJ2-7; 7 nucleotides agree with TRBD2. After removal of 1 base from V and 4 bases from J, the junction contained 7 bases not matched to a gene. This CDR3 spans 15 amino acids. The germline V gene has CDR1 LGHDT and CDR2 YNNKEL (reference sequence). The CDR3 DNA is TGTGCCAGCAGCCAAGCAGTACCCGGGAGGTACGAGCAGTACTTC. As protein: CASSQAVPGRYEQYF.

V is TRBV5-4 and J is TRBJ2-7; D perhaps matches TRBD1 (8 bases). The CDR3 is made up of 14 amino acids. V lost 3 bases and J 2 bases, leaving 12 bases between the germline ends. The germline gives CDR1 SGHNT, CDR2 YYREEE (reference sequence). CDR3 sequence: CASSYRGGPYEQYF. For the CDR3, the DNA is TGTGCCAGCAGCTACAGGGGGGGCCCCTACGAGCAGTACTTC. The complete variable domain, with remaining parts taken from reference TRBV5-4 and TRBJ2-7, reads ETGVTQSPTHLIKTRGQQVTLRCSSQSGHNTVSWYQQALGQGPQFIFQYYREEENGRGNFPPRFSGLQFPNYSSELNVNALELDDSALYLCASSYRGGPYEQYFGPGTRLTVT.

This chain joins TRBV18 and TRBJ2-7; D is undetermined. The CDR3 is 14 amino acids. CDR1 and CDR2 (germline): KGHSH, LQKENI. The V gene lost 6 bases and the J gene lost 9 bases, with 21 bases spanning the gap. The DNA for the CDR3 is TGTGCCAGCTCGCCCGAAAGACCAGGCTCTGCGCAGTACTTC. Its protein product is CASSPERPGSAQYF.

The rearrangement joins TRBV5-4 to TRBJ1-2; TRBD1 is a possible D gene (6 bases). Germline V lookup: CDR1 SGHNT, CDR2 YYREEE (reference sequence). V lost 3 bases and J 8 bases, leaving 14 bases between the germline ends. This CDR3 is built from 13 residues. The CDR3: CASSSTGFYGYTF. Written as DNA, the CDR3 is TGTGCCAGCAGCTCAACAGGGTTTTACGGCTACACCTTC.

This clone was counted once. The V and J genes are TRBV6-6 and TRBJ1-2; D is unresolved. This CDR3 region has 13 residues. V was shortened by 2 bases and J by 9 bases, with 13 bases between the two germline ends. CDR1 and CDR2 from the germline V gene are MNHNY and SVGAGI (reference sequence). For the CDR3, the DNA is TGTGCCAGCAGTTACGATGGCCGTTTAAGCTACACCTTC. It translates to CASSYDGRLSYTF.

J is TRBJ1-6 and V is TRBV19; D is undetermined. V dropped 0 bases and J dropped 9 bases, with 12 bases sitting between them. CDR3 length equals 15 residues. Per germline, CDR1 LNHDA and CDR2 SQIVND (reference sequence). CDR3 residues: CASSIDDRSSSPLHF. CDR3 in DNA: TGTGCCAGTAGTATAGATGACCGATCATCTTCACCCCTCCACTTT.

The CDR3 loop reads CASSLGRDGYTF. The CDR3 nucleotides are TGTGCCAGCAGCTTAGGCAGGGATGGCTACACCTTC. The chain links TRBV5-4 to TRBJ1-2, with D possibly being TRBD1 (5 bases). Per germline, CDR1 SGHNT and CDR2 YYREEE (reference sequence). CDR3 size: 12 residues. V was shortened by 2 bases and J by 6 bases, with 8 bases between the two germline ends.

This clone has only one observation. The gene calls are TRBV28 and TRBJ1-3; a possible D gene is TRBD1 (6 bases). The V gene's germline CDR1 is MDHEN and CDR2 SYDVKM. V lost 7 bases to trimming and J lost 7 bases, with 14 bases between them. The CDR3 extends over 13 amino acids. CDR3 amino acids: CASTQRGVNTIYF. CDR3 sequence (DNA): TGTGCCAGCACCCAAAGGGGGGTGAACACCATATATTTT.

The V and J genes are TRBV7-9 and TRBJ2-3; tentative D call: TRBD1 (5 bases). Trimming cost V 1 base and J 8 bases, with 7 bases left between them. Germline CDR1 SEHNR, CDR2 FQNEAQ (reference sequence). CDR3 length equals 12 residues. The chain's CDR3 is CASSLDQGTQYF. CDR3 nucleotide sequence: TGTGCCAGCAGCTTAGACCAGGGTACGCAGTATTTT. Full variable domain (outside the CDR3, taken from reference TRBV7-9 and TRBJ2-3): DTGVSQNPRHKITKRGQNVTFRCDPISEHNRLYWYRQTLGQGPEFLTYFQNEAQLEKSRLLSDRFSAERPKGSFSTLEIQRTEQGDSAMYLCASSLDQGTQYFGPGTRLTVL.

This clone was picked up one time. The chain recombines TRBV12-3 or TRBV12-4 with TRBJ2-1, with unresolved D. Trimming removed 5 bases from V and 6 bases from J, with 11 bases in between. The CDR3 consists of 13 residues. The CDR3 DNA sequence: TGTGCCAGCAGTGTAGGGCGCGCCAATGAGCAGTTCTTC. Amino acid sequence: CASSVGRANEQFF.

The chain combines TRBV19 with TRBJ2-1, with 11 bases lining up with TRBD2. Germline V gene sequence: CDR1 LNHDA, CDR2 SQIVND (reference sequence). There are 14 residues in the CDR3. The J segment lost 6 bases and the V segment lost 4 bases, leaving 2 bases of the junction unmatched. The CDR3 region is CASSNSGGANEQFF. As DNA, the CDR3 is TGTGCCAGTAGTAATAGCGGGGGGGCCAATGAGCAGTTCTTC.

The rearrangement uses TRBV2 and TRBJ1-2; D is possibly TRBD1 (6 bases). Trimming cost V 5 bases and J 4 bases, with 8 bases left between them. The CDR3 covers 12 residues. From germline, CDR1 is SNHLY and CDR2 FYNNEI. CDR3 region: CASSRTAYGYTF. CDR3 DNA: TGTGCCAGCAGTCGGACAGCCTATGGCTACACCTTC.

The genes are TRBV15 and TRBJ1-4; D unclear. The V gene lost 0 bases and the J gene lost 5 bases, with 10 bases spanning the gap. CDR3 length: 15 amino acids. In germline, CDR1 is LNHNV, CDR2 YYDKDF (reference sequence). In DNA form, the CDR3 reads TGTGCCACCAGCAGAGATAAGGGATTCAATGAAAAACTGTTTTTT. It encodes CATSRDKGFNEKLFF.

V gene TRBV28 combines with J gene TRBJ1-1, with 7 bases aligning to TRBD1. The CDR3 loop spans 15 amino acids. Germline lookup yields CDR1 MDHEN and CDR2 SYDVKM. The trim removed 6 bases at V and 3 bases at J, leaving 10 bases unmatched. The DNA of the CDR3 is TGTGCCAGCAGCCTCAAGGACAGGTATTACACTGAAGCTTTCTTT. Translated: CASSLKDRYYTEAFF.

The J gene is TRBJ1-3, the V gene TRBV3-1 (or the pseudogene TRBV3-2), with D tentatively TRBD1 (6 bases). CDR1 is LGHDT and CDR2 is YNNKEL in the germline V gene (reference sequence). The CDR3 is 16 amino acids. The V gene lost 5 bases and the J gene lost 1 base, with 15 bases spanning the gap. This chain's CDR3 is CASSSSTGLSGNTIYF. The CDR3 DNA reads TGTGCCAGCAGCTCATCGACAGGTCTATCTGGAAACACCATATATTTT.

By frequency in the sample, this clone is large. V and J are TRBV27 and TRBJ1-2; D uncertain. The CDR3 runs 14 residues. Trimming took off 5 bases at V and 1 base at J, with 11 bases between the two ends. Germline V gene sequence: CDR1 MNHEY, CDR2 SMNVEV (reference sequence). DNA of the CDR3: TGTGCCAGCAGTACCCTCCTAGATAACTATGGCTACACCTTC. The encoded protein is CASSTLLDNYGYTF.

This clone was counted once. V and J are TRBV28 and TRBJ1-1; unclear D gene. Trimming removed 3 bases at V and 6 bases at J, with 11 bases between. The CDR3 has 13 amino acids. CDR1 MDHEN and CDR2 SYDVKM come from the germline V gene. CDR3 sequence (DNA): TGTGCCAGCAGTTTTAAGGGAACCCCTGAAGCTTTCTTT. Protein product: CASSFKGTPEAFF.

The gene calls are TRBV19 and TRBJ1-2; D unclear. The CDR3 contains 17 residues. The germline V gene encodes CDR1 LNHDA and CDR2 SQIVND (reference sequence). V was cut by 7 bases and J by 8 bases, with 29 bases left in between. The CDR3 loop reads CASIFSGGNGGRVGYTF. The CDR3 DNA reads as TGTGCCAGTATCTTCAGCGGAGGGAATGGAGGGAGAGTGGGCTACACCTTC.

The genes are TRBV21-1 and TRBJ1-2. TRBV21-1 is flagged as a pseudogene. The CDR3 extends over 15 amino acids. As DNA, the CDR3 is TGTGCCAGCAGAGGGTTTCAGACACGTAACTATGGCTACACCTTC. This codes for CASRGFQTRNYGYTF.